The 20 T cell receptor beta chains below were found in one sample sequenced in a study of shared clonotypes between healthy human individuals. Profiling relied on immunoSEQ multiplex PCR, and the TCRdb table lists in-frame clones only, not all of them. The sample carries some 630,000 clones, 72% recorded once. The sequencing sample was made of memory CD4+ T cells sorted from blood. The subset is: CD45RA-negative fraction. These receptors were collected from a woman aged 30 to 39 in good health.

The chain recombines TRBV6-1 with TRBJ2-2; D not resolved. The V gene lost 11 bases and the J gene lost 0 bases, with 10 bases spanning the gap. This CDR3 is built from 13 residues. Looked up from germline, CDR1 is MNHNS and CDR2 is SASEGT. The CDR3 here is CACRPPNTGELFF. CDR3 sequence (DNA): TGTGCCTGCCGGCCTCCGAACACCGGGGAGCTGTTTTTT.

V usage is TRBV19 and J usage is TRBJ2-2; D uncertain. Germline V gene sequence: CDR1 LNHDA, CDR2 SQIVND (reference sequence). The length of the CDR3 is 13 residues. Trimming pared 6 bases from V and 6 bases from J, leaving 11 bases between. The CDR3 bases are TGTGCCAGTAGGCAACGACCATCCGGGGAGCTGTTTTTT. Its translation: CASRQRPSGELFF.

This chain uses TRBV19 with TRBJ1-3, with D possibly matching TRBD1 (6 bases). With 7 bases removed from V and 0 bases from J, the gap between germline ends came to 10 bases. Germline V gene sequence: CDR1 LNHDA, CDR2 SQIVND (reference sequence). This CDR3 comprises 14 residues. The CDR3 DNA is TGTGCCAGTATTCCCAGGGGCTCTGGAAACACCATATATTTT. Translation gives CASIPRGSGNTIYF. Full variable domain (outside the CDR3, taken from reference TRBV19 and TRBJ1-3): DGGITQSPKYLFRKEGQNVTLSCEQNLNHDAMYWYRQDPGQGLRLIYYSQIVNDFQKGDIAEGYSVSREKKESFPLTVTSAQKNPTAFYLCASIPRGSGNTIYFGEGSWLTVV.

The V and J genes are TRBV6-1 and TRBJ2-2, with 7 bases aligning to TRBD2. Per germline, CDR1 MNHNS and CDR2 SASEGT. The CDR3 length is 15 residues. The J segment lost 5 bases and the V segment lost 6 bases, leaving 9 bases of the junction unmatched. CDR3 in amino acids: CASRGGRSGTGELFF. The CDR3 nucleotides are TGTGCCAGCAGGGGCGGGAGATCGGGGACCGGGGAGCTGTTTTTT.

The chain employs TRBV19 and TRBJ2-3; perhaps TRBD1 as D (5 bases). The CDR3 extends over 15 amino acids. The V gene's germline CDR1 is LNHDA and CDR2 SQIVND (reference sequence). Trimming cost V 6 bases and J 4 bases, with 17 bases left between them. The CDR3 is CASRIGPWGPDTQYF. CDR3 coding DNA: TGTGCCAGTAGAATCGGGCCCTGGGGCCCAGATACGCAGTATTTT.

The chain employs TRBV19 and TRBJ2-7; 7 bases map to TRBD1. This CDR3 is built from 15 residues. Trimming at V came to 10 bases and at J to 3 bases, leaving 15 bases not matched to a gene. Germline values: CDR1 LNHDA, CDR2 SQIVND (reference sequence). The CDR3 sequence: CATIDPAQGVYEQYF. The DNA of the CDR3 is TGTGCCACCATAGACCCCGCGCAGGGGGTCTACGAGCAGTACTTC.

This rearrangement joins TRBV19 to TRBJ2-7; perhaps TRBD2 as D (6 bases). The V end was cut by 2 bases, the J end by 6 bases, with 14 bases between. Looked up from germline, CDR1 is LNHDA and CDR2 is SQIVND (reference sequence). The CDR3 runs to 14 residues. The CDR3 loop reads CASSIREDWSEQYF. CDR3 nucleotide sequence: TGTGCCAGTAGTATAAGGGAGGATTGGAGCGAGCAGTACTTC.

The genes are TRBV28 and TRBJ2-7, with D perhaps matching TRBD2 (5 bases). CDR1 is MDHEN, CDR2 SYDVKM, per germline. This CDR3 region has 11 residues. Between the trimmed V and J ends, which lost 10 bases and 4 bases, there was a span of 11 bases. The CDR3 nucleotides are TGTGCCACCCGTTGGACTTACGAGCAGTACTTC. Translated, it gives CATRWTYEQYF.

V gene TRBV28 combines with J gene TRBJ1-3; D is unresolved. The CDR3 is 14 amino acids. V was pared by 4 bases and J by 0 bases, with 7 bases between. Germline V lookup: CDR1 MDHEN, CDR2 SYDVKM. DNA of the CDR3: TGTGCCAGCAGTTGGGCCAGCTCTGGAAACACCATATATTTT. Protein: CASSWASSGNTIYF.

A note on this clone: This CDR3 is also generated by other DNA sequences in the sample. The gene calls are TRBV11-3 and TRBJ2-1; 7 bases map to TRBD2. Germline lookup yields CDR1 SGHNT and CDR2 YENEEA. The CDR3 sequence is 14 residues long. Germline trimming cut 4 bases from V and 2 bases from J; bases unmatched to any gene: 2. CDR3 sequence: CASSSGLAYNEQFF. The CDR3 DNA follows: TGTGCCAGCAGCTCAGGACTAGCCTACAATGAGCAGTTCTTC. The full variable domain, rest sourced from reference TRBV11-3 and TRBJ2-1, is EAGVVQSPRYKIIEKKQPVAFWCNPISGHNTLYWYLQNLGQGPELLIRYENEEAVDDSQLPKDRFSAERLKGVDSTLKIQPAELGDSAVYLCASSSGLAYNEQFFGPGTRLTVL.

This clone is a singleton in its sample. The genes are TRBV5-1 and TRBJ2-5; a possible D gene is TRBD1 (6 bases). CDR1 SGHRS and CDR2 YFSETQ come from the germline V gene. Trimming removed 0 bases at V and 4 bases at J, with 16 bases between. This CDR3 comprises 16 residues. CDR3 residues: CASSLGDRIFSETQYF. The CDR3 DNA sequence: TGCGCCAGCAGCTTGGGAGACAGGATTTTTTCAGAGACCCAGTACTTC.

DNA of the CDR3: TGTGCCAGTAGTGTCCCGGGGGCAGCTAGCGGAATTGAAGCTTTCTTT. This codes for CASSVPGAASGIEAFF. The chain employs TRBV19 and TRBJ1-1; TRBD1 is a possible D gene (6 bases). The CDR3 sequence is 16 residues long. CDR1 and CDR2 (germline): LNHDA, SQIVND (reference sequence). Trimming cost V 5 bases and J 7 bases, with 23 bases left between them.

This clone was picked up many times. The gene calls are TRBV28 and TRBJ2-7, with 7 bases that match TRBD2. The CDR3 is 15 amino acids. J was trimmed by 0 bases and V by 5 bases; bases with no gene match: 7. CDR1 and CDR2 (germline): MDHEN, SYDVKM. The DNA of the CDR3 is TGTGCCAGCAGTCTACTAGCGATTACCTCCTACGAGCAGTACTTC. This gives the protein CASSLLAITSYEQYF.

With respect to this clone: The likely explanation is a read error, given a far larger clone one base away. The J gene is TRBJ1-1, the V gene TRBV27; unclear D gene. CDR1 MNHEY and CDR2 SMNVEV come from the germline V gene (reference sequence). CDR3 length equals 16 residues. Trimming took 7 bases from V and 0 from J, leaving 18 bases between them. The CDR3 sequence: CASNSSPSGLNTEAFF. The CDR3 nucleotides read TGTGCCAGCAATTCCTCCCCCTCGGGCCTGAACACTGAAGCTTTCTTT.

The chain combines TRBV19 with TRBJ2-1; 14 bases agree with TRBD2. V lost 10 bases and J lost 2; bases outside the gene matches: 1. Germline values: CDR1 LNHDA, CDR2 SQIVND (reference sequence). There are 14 residues in the CDR3. DNA of the CDR3: TGTGCCACGACTAGCGGGAGGGCCTACAATGAGCAGTTCTTC. The encoded protein is CATTSGRAYNEQFF.

This clone appeared a single time. The chain combines TRBV19 with TRBJ1-2; D not resolved. This CDR3 spans 13 amino acids. CDR1 and CDR2 from the germline V gene are LNHDA and SQIVND (reference sequence). The V end was cut by 6 bases, the J end by 3 bases, with 11 bases between. The CDR3 DNA reads as TGTGCCAGTAGGAACCCCCTCGACTATGGCTACACCTTC. Translating gives CASRNPLDYGYTF.

This rearrangement joins TRBV7-3 to TRBJ2-1; D ambiguous. The germline CDR1 and CDR2 sequences are SGHTA and FQGTGA. The V and J ends lost 5 bases and 3 bases respectively, with 14 bases between them. The CDR3 is 15 amino acids. CDR3 bases: TGTGCCAGCAGCCAAGACTTAACTCTCTACAATGAGCAGTTCTTC. The encoded protein is CASSQDLTLYNEQFF.

J is TRBJ2-7 and V is TRBV28; D remains ambiguous. Germline lookup yields CDR1 MDHEN and CDR2 SYDVKM. The V end was cut by 4 bases, the J end by 3 bases, with 10 bases between. This CDR3 spans 13 amino acids. The CDR3 bases are TGTGCCAGCAGTTCCTACAAATACTACGAGCAGTACTTC. Translation gives CASSSYKYYEQYF.

Turning to this clone: A read error is possible here, since a much larger clone lies one base away. The rearrangement joins TRBV30 to TRBJ2-7; D call uncertain. The CDR3 is made up of 13 amino acids. Germline V gives CDR1 GTSNPN, CDR2 SVGIG (reference sequence). CDR3 sequence reads: CAWTGQFLYEQCF. CDR3 nucleotides: TGTGCCTGGACAGGCCAATTTCTCTACGAGCAGTGCTTC.

The J gene is TRBJ2-1, the V gene TRBV6-5; no firm D call. The CDR3 loop spans 15 amino acids. Per germline, CDR1 MNHEY and CDR2 SVGAGI. V lost 4 bases to trimming and J lost 2 bases, with 12 bases between them. CDR3 residues: CASSLGRRTYNEQFF. DNA of the CDR3: TGTGCCAGCAGTTTAGGACGGCGGACCTACAATGAGCAGTTCTTC.